This TCR beta chain stems from a study of beta chain features in type 1 diabetes. The study reverse transcribed the entire isolated RNA, so it sequenced expressed TCRB transcripts. The protocol was immunoSEQ multiplex PCR, while the TCRdb copy is restricted to in-frame clones and leaves out a portion. The data contain under 300,000 clones, 20% of them singletons. Via CD45RO/CCR7/CD25/CD127/CD95/CD27, cells of the CD4+ naive, central memory, regulatory and stem cell-like memory subsets were sorted. Overall study results and limits: In every one of the four CD4+ subsets, TCRB CDR3s were moderately but significantly shorter in Type 1 diabetes patients. For type 1 diabetes patients, VDJ junctions showed fewer insertions and more deletions.

V was trimmed by 0 bases and J by 7 bases, leaving 26 bases between them. The CDR3 is made up of 18 amino acids. CDR1 and CDR2 (germline): SGDLS, YYNGEE. This clone appeared a few times. The antigen is not known. The gene calls are TRBV9 and TRBJ2-7; perhaps TRBD2 as D (6 bases). The sequencing sample was made of naive CD4+ T cells from blood. The receptor comes from a woman aged 40 to 55 with type 1 diabetes. CDR3 bases: TGTGCCAGCAGCGTAGGGTCCGGGATAGGAGGGGACCTAGGGGAGCAGTACTTC. Amino acid sequence: CASSVGSGIGGDLGEQYF.